Listed below are T cell receptor beta chains from one sample, sequenced in a study of Ad26.COV2.S vaccination and SARS-CoV-2 variants. Data came from immunoSEQ multiplex PCR; TCRdb stores just in-frame clones and leaves some out. The sample holds 300,000 to 350,000 clones, 90% seen once. Source: peripheral blood, taken in a trial of Ad26.COV2.S vaccine versus placebo. All receptors derive from a person between 18 and 65 years old who received the Ad26.COV2.S COVID-19 vaccine or a placebo. The CDR3 runs from the conserved cysteine through the conserved F or W. D genes are given only for firm matches. Rows give clone size only sometimes, using once, few, many, or a class for an expanded clone.

>TRBV29-1|NA|TRBJ1-2|TRBD1
TGCAGCGCTGGGTACCCGGGACAGGAGAACTATGGCTACACCTTC
CSAGYPGQENYGYTF
>TRBV7-2|NA|TRBJ1-2|NA
TGTGCCAGCAGCTTAGCGCGTATCAGGGTGCGGAATGGCTACACCTTC
CASSLARIRVRNGYTF
>TRBV7-2|NA|TRBJ1-2|NA
TGTGCCAGCAGCTTAGTAGAGGGCAAAGTGGGTGGCTACACCTTC
CASSLVEGKVGGYTF
>TRBV7-2|NA|TRBJ2-3|NA
TGTGCCAGCAGCTTAGAAGGAGGTTCGGGGTGGTATAACCCAGATACGCAGTATTTT
CASSLEGGSGWYNPDTQYF
>TRBV2|few|TRBJ2-7|NA
TGTGCCAGCGCAGGACAAACAAGCTCCTACGAGCAGTACTTC
CASAGQTSSYEQYF
>TRBV6-5|NA|TRBJ2-5|NA
TGTGCCAGCAGTTTTACAGGGATGGAGACCCAGTACTTC
CASSFTGMETQYF
>TRBV9|NA|TRBJ2-1|NA
TGTGCCAGCATGGGGCGGTTCTTC
CASMGRFF
>TRBV11-2|NA|TRBJ2-1|TRBD2
TGTGCCAGCAGCCCTTGGGAGGGGACTAGCGGGAGGGCCAGTGAGCAGTTCTTC
CASSPWEGTSGRASEQFF
>TRBV10-2|once|TRBJ1-6|NA
TGCGCCAGCAGTGAGTCGGGCACAGGACAACATTCACCCCTCCACTTT
CASSESGTGQHSPLHF
>TRBV19|NA|TRBJ1-2|TRBD1
TGTGCCAGTATGGGGACAGGGGGCGATCGGGACTATGGCTACACCTTC
CASMGTGGDRDYGYTF
>TRBV7-6|NA|TRBJ1-6|NA
TGTGCCAGCAGCACTTTTTCGACTCAGGGATCGTCACCCCTCCACTTT
CASSTFSTQGSSPLHF
>TRBV6-5|NA|TRBJ1-1|NA
TGTGCCAGCAGTTACATCGGCAGTCCTACTGAAGCTTTCTTT
CASSYIGSPTEAFF
>TRBV6-2/TRBV6-3|few|TRBJ1-1|NA
TGTGCCAGCAGCGAAAGAAATGAAGCTTTCTTT
CASSERNEAFF
>TRBV4-3|NA|TRBJ2-2|NA
TGCGCCAGCAGCCAAACACCGGGACATTCGAACACCGGGGAGCTGTTTTTT
CASSQTPGHSNTGELFF
>TRBV5-8|NA|TRBJ2-1|NA
TGTGCCAGCAGCTTGGTAGTCTTC
CASSLVVF